The clone carrying this T cell receptor (beta chain) was recorded at least ten times. Trimming pared 5 bases from V and 4 bases from J, leaving 18 bases between. The CDR3 totals 16 residues. CDR1 is MNHEY and CDR2 is SVGAGI in the germline V gene. One entry per CDR3 protein results from TCRdb running MiXCR on the RT-PCR reads. The sample shows about 680,000 distinct CDR3 sequences, 11% to 15% of them seen only once. The rearrangement uses TRBV6-5 and TRBJ1-5; TRBD1 might be the D (5 bases). This receptor was obtained from a female donor in good health, serving as a healthy control. The material sequenced was memory CD4+ T cells from blood. The CDR3 DNA reads as TGTGCCAGCAGTCCAAGGGGAGTAGGGCGTAATCAGCCCCAGCATTTT. As protein: CASSPRGVGRNQPQHF.